This entry concerns a single T cell receptor beta chain. What it recognizes is unknown. The sample belongs to a study of cytomegalovirus exposure and HLA in healthy donors. PCR used 60 Vbeta primers and 13 Jbeta primers. Per the original data handling: The count from a later analysis was tens of millions of unique TCR beta chains, some 12 million of them shared. Using immunoSEQ multiplex PCR, the repertoire was profiled, and TCRdb retains in-frame clones only, with some absent. V and J calls and clone size are copied from that table; D and trimming were computed from the DNA. The sample yields 130,000 or so clones, approximately 86% seen once. The CDR3 extends over 16 amino acids. Germline V gives CDR1 LGHNA, CDR2 YSLEER. V lost 0 bases to trimming and J lost 7 bases; unmatched junction nucleotides: 8. Study-wide results and caveats: Indistinguishability led to the exclusion of some V segments, TRBV6-2 and TRBV6-3 included. When analyzed later, the rates of TCR association showed variation by HLA locus, with DRB1 the most and HLA-C the fewest. In vitro checks showed that three CMV-associated chains really do target CMV antigens.

The sample taken for sequencing was PBMCs. V usage is TRBV4-3 and J usage is TRBJ2-1; 8 nucleotides align to TRBD2. The receptor comes from a woman between 40 and 50 years old in good health and CMV-seronegative. The CDR3: CASSQEMVAGSNEQFF. As DNA, the CDR3 is TGCGCCAGCAGCCAAGAAATGGTAGCGGGATCTAATGAGCAGTTCTTC.